This T cell receptor beta chain was obtained from a study of shared clonotypes between healthy human individuals (dated by TCRdb to the early 2020s). Regarding the study in general: A couple of women and a few men aged 18 to 49 years were included in the cohort. For each donor, CD4 naive and CD4 memory were each given three plates, CD8 naive was given two plates, and CD8 memory was given one plate. Different laboratories and diverse techniques were used to prepare libraries and sequence TCR repertoires, to increase sequencing depth and limit assay-specific biases. Leukapheresis yielded between about 0.85 and 9.5 billion PBMCs per donor. To estimate repertoire size and how much clonotype sharing occurs between individuals, the study deeply sequenced the blood TCR repertoires of five healthy adults.

CD8 naive samples consisted of CD45RO-negative cells that were positively selected for CCR7, yielding a CD45RA+CCR7+ population without TemRA cells. The donors were healthy, HIV-negative adults who had no recently reported acute infections or vaccinations. Every donor was a Caucasian adult residing in Nashville, Tennessee, USA. After blood collection by leukapheresis, PBMCs were isolated using Ficoll-Histopaque density gradient centrifugation and then cryopreserved in the vapor phase of liquid nitrogen. Analytical flow cytometry was used to check the purity and quantity of each magnetically sorted T cell population. Genomic DNA was isolated from every sorted fraction and measured by UV absorbance on a Nanodrop 2000c. Notes on this clone: Its antigen is not yet known. Per-nucleotide qualities are absent, and no much larger clonotype sits a single base away.

Using the deep immunoSEQ assay, TCR CDR3 regions were amplified from genomic DNA by multiplex PCR. Extracted genomic DNA from each cell subset was distributed evenly across all wells of several immunoSEQ 96-well plates, and each plate was treated as a replicate. Each replicate PCR for sorted subsets received around 200 ng genomic DNA, equal to roughly 30,000 T cell genomes. Purified libraries were measured with a Qubit 3.0 fluorometer, size-checked on a Bioanalyzer 2100, and measured again with the KAPA Library Quantification kit. A separate single-read 150-cycle Illumina NextSeq 550 flow cell was used to sequence each immunoSEQ 96-well plate. The authors' analysis ran thus. Because the immunoSEQ output held only junctional sequences and lacked quality scores, the filtering could not match the filtering applied to full-length reads. Sequences were annotated with PyIR, a Python wrapper for IgBLAST v1.9, and V/J genes and CDR3 were assigned using IMGT germline references. Reads were filtered out if the reads had weak V/J assignments (E-value above 1e-6), no CDR3, stop codons, out-of-frame junctions, or ambiguous translated residues. A V3J clonotype was defined by an identical inferred V gene, J gene, and CDR3 amino acid sequence. Percentage overlap between repertoires was computed as shared unique clonotypes divided by the size of the smaller repertoire. Repertoire richness was assessed with RTK rarefaction, the Chao1 estimator, and Recon v2.1 estimates of unobserved clonotypes. Generation probabilities for all TCRbeta clonotypes obtained by the gDNA method from a handful of donors were computed using OLGA. The clones in this table, taken by TCRdb from immuneACCESS, are in-frame only. Not every clone is retained; where verified, under half of the shortfall comes from an unresolved V gene, and the cause of the rest is unknown. That table gives V, J and clone size, and the DNA gave D and trimming. Here the sample has about 2 million clones; approximately 94% occur a single time. The ten biggest clones cover around 1.2% of the sample.

Findings and caveats that apply to the study as a whole: Clonotypes shared by all four sorted-subset donors showed higher generation probabilities than non-shared clonotypes. Incomplete sequencing was indicated by rarefaction of sorted-subset datasets, despite the large sequencing depth. When several donors were compared, the shared fraction of clonotypes was about 5.5% for naive CD4, 3.5% to 4% for naive CD8, 2% to 2.5% for memory CD4, and less than 0.5% for memory CD8. Naive subsets generally had larger estimated clonotype richness than memory subsets. Because the study included only a small number of donors, the genetic and exposure-history diversity represented was limited. Based on pairwise subsampling, the degree of clonotype sharing among donors was expected to be affected by sequencing depth. Only blood was sampled, and tissue TCR repertoires likely differ from those in blood.

This receptor was taken from a man in his late teens or twenties in good health. The sequenced material came from naive CD8+ T cells sorted from blood. The cell subset or site label of this sample denotes: CD45RA+CCR7+.

The CDR3 has the sequence CASSEDPAGEQYF. The nucleotides read TGTGCCAGCAGCGAGGACCCCGCGGGGGAGCAGTACTTC. The chain is assembled from TRBV6-1 and TRBJ2-7, with a tentative D gene TRBD2 over 6 matching bases. Spanning cysteine to phenylalanine, the CDR3 consists of 13 amino acids. Only the CDR3 region is kept as DNA, spanning 39 bases read in frame from base 1. The germline V gene sets CDR1 to MNHNS and CDR2 to SASEGT. Deletion took 6 bases off V and 7 bases off J, with a span of 16 bases between the germline ends.